Here is one TCR beta chain with its context. The CDR3 contains 16 residues. CDR1 LNHNV and CDR2 YYDKDF come from the germline V gene (reference sequence). The V and J ends lost 5 bases and 0 bases respectively, with 11 bases between them. The method was immunoSEQ multiplex PCR; TCRdb's version includes in-frame clones alone and lacks a portion of them. The sample carries 250,000 to 350,000 clones, roughly 87% recorded once. The sample belongs to a study of cytomegalovirus exposure and HLA in healthy donors. The J gene is TRBJ2-6, the V gene TRBV15; D is unresolved. Source material: PBMCs. The TCR comes from a young man in good health and CMV-seronegative. For the CDR3, the DNA is TGTGCCACCAGCGAAACTTTTCCCTCTGGGGCCAACGTCCTGACTTTC. Translating it yields CATSETFPSGANVLTF.